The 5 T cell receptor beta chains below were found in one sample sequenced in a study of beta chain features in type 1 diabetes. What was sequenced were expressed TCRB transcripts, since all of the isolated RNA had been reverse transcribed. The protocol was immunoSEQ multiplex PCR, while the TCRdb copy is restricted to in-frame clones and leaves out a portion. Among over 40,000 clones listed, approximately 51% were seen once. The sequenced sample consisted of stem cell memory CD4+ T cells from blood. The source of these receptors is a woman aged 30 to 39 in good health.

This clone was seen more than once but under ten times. CDR3 sequence reads: CASSLDGNLAKNIQYF. The DNA for the CDR3 is TGTGCCAGCAGCTTAGACGGGAACCTAGCCAAAAACATTCAGTACTTC. The chain is built from TRBV7-9 and TRBJ2-4, with a weak D call TRBD2 (5 bases). The germline CDR1 and CDR2 sequences are SEHNR and FQNEAQ (reference sequence). V lost 1 base to trimming and J lost 0 bases, with 10 bases between them. The CDR3 has 16 amino acids.

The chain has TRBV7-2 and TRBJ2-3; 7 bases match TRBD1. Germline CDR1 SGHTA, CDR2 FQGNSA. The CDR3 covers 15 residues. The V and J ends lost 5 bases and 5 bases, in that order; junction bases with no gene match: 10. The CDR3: CASSEQGRSRDTQYF. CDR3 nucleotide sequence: TGTGCCAGCAGCGAACAGGGGCGGTCTAGAGATACGCAGTATTTT. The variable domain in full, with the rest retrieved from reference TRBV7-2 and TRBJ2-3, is GAGVSQSPSNKVTEKGKDVELRCDPISGHTALYWYRQSLGQGLEFLIYFQGNSAPDKSGLPSDRFSAERTGGSVSTLTIQRTQQEDSAVYLCASSEQGRSRDTQYFGPGTRLTVL.

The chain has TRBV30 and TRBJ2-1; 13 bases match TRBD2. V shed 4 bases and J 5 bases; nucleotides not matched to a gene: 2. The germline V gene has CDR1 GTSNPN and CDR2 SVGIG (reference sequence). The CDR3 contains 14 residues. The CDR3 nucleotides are TGTGCCTGGAATGGACTAGCGGGAGACAATGAGCAGTTCTTC. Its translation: CAWNGLAGDNEQFF.

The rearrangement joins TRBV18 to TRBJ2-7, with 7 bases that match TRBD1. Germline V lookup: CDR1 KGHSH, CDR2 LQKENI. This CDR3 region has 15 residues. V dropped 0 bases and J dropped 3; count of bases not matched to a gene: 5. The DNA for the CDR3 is TGTGCCAGCTCACCACCGGGGACAGTATTCTACGAGCAGTACTTC. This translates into CASSPPGTVFYEQYF.

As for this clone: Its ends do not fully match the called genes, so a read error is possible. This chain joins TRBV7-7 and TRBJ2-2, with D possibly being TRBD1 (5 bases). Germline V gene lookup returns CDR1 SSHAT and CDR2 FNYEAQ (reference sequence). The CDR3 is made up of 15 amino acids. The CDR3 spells CASSSLGLPTGELFF. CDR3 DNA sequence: TGTGCTAGCAGCTCCCTGGGGCTGCCCACCGGGGAGCTGTTTTTT. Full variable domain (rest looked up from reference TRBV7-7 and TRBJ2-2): GAGVSQSPRYKVTKRGQDVTLRCDPISSHATLYWYQQALGQGPEFLTYFNYEAQPDKSGLPSDRFSAERPEGSISTLTIQRTEQRDSAMYRCASSSLGLPTGELFFGEGSRLTVL.